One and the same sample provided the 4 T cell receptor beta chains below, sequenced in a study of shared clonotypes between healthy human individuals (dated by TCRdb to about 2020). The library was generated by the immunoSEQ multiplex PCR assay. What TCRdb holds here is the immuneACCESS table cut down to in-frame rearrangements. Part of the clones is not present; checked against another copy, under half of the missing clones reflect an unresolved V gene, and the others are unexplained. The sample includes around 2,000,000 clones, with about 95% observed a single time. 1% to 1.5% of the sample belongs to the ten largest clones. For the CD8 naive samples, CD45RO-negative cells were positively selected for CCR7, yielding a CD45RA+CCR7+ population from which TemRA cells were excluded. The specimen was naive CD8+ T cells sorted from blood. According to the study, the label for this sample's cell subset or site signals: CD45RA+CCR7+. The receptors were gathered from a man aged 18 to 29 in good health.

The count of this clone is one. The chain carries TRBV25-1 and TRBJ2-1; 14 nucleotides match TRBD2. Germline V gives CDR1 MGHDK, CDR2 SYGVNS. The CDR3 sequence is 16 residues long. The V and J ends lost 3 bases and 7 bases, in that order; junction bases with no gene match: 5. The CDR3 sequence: CASSDLGLAGVNEQFF. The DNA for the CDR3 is TGTGCCAGCAGTGACTTGGGACTAGCGGGAGTAAATGAGCAGTTCTTC.

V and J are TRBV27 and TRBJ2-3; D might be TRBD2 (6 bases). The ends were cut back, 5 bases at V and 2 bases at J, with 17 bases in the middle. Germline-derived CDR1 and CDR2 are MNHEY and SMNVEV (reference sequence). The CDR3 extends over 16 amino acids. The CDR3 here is CASSIGGAGYTDTQYF. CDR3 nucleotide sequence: TGTGCCAGCAGTATAGGCGGTGCGGGGTACACAGATACGCAGTATTTT.

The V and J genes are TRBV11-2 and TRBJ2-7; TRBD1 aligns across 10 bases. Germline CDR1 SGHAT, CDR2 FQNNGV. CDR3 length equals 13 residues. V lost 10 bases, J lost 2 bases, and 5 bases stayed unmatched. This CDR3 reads CATFGTGAYEQYF. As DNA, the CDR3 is TGTGCCACCTTTGGGACAGGGGCCTACGAGCAGTACTTC.

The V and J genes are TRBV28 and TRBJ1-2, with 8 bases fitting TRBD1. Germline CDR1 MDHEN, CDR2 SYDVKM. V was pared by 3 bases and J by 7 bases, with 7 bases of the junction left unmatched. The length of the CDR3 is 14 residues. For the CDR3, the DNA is TGTGCCAGCAGTTTCCGCTTGACAGGGGTTGGCTACACCTTC. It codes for CASSFRLTGVGYTF.